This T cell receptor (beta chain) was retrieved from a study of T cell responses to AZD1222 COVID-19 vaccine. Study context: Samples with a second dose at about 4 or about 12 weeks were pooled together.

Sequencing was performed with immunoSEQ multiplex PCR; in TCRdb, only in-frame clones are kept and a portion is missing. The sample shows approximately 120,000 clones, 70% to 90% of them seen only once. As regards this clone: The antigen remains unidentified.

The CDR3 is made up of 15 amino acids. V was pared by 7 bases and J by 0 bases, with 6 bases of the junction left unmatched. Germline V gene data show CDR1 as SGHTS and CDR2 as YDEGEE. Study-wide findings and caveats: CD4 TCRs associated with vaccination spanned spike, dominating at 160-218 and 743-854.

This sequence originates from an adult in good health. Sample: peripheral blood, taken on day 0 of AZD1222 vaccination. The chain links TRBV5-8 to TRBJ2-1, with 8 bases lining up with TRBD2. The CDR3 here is CASPGGRSSYNEQFF. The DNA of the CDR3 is TGTGCCAGCCCTGGCGGGAGGAGCTCCTACAATGAGCAGTTCTTC.